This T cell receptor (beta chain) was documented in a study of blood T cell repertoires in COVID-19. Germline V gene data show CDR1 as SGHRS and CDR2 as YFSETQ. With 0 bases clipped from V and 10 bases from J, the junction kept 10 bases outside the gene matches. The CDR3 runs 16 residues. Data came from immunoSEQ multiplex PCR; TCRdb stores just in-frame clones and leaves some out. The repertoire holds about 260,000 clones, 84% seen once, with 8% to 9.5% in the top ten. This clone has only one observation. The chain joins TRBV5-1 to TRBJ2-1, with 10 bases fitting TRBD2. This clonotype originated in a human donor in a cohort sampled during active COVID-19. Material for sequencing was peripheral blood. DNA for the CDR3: TGCGCCAGCAGCTTGGGGCTAGCGGGAGCAAGGGAGGAGCAGTTCTTC. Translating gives CASSLGLAGAREEQFF.